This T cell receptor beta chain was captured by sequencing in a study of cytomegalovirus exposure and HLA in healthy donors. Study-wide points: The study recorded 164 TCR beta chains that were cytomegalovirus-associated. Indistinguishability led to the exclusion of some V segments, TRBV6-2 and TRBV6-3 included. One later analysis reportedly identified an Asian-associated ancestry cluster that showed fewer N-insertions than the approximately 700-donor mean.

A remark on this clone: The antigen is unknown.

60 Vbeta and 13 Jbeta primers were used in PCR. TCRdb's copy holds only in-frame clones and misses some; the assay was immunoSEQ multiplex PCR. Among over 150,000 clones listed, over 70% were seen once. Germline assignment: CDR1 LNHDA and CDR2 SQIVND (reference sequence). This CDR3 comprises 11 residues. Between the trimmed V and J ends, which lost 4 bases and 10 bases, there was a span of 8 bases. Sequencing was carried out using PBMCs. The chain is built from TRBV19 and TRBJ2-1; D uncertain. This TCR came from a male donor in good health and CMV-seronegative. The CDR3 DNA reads TGTGCCAGTAGTACAAACTACGAGCAGTTCTTC. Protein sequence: CASSTNYEQFF. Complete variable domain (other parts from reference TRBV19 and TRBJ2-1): DGGITQSPKYLFRKEGQNVTLSCEQNLNHDAMYWYRQDPGQGLRLIYYSQIVNDFQKGDIAEGYSVSREKKESFPLTVTSAQKNPTAFYLCASSTNYEQFFGPGTRLTVL.